Listed below are T cell receptor beta chains from one sample, sequenced in a study of cytomegalovirus exposure and HLA in healthy donors. Here immunoSEQ multiplex PCR was the method, and the copy in TCRdb shows in-frame clones only, minus some. The repertoire holds over 100,000 clones, with around 79% as singletons. Sequencing was performed on PBMCs. The receptors here all came from a young woman in good health and CMV-seropositive. Both conserved end residues are part of each CDR3. A D gene is named only where the DNA matches it firmly. A clone size is listed for some rows: how often the clone was seen (once, few, many), or a class if it is expanded.

CDR3nt,CDR3aa,d_gene,j_gene,abundance,v_gene
TGTGCCAGCAGCTTGTATCTAGCGGGGGGCCGGGAGACCCAGTACTTC,CASSLYLAGGRETQYF,TRBD2,TRBJ2-5,-,TRBV5-6
TGTGCCAGCAGCTTAGCTCCGGGAGATACGCAGTATTTT,CASSLAPGDTQYF,-,TRBJ2-3,-,TRBV11-2
TGTGCCAGTAGCCCCGATTTGGCTAGTGGATCCTACAATGAGCAGTTCTTC,CASSPDLASGSYNEQFF,-,TRBJ2-1,medium-sized,TRBV19
TGTGCCAGCGGGGCGGACACCTCCTCCTACGAGCAGTACTTC,CASGADTSSYEQYF,-,TRBJ2-7,-,TRBV2
TGTGCCAGCAGCTTATCGGACACCTACGAGCAGTACTTC,CASSLSDTYEQYF,-,TRBJ2-7,-,TRBV7-2
TGTGCCATCAGTGCTGACAGAACGAACACTGAAGCTTTCTTT,CAISADRTNTEAFF,-,TRBJ1-1,once,TRBV10-3
TGTGCCAGCAGTTACTGGAGGGGCGAGGGCTACACCTTC,CASSYWRGEGYTF,-,TRBJ1-2,-,TRBV6-5
TGTGCCAGCAGCGTTAGCGGGGTACTCTACAATGAGCAGTTCTTC,CASSVSGVLYNEQFF,TRBD2,TRBJ2-1,-,TRBV9
TGTGCCAGCCGCGGACTGGGCAATCAGCCCCAGCATTTT,CASRGLGNQPQHF,-,TRBJ1-5,medium-sized,TRBV19
TGTGCCAGCAGCACCTGGACAGGGGCGGTCACTGAAGCTTTCTTT,CASSTWTGAVTEAFF,TRBD1,TRBJ1-1,once,TRBV7-2
TGTGCCTGGAGTATATGGACTGTTAACACTGAAGCTTTCTTT,CAWSIWTVNTEAFF,-,TRBJ1-1,-,TRBV30
TGTGCCAGTAACCCGGGGAACTTGAACACCGGGGAGCTGTTTTTT,CASNPGNLNTGELFF,-,TRBJ2-2,once,TRBV7-9
TGCGCCAGCAGCGGAAACGCGGGGGGGGGTGAGACCCAGTACTTC,CASSGNAGGGETQYF,TRBD2,TRBJ2-5,-,TRBV5-1
TGTGCCAGCAGCCCAGACAGGGGGCGACGATTGACAGATACGCAGTATTTT,CASSPDRGRRLTDTQYF,TRBD1,TRBJ2-3,-,TRBV7-8
TGTGCCAGCAGCCGTACCAGTGGGGGGAGCAGCAATCAGCCCCAGCATTTT,CASSRTSGGSSNQPQHF,-,TRBJ1-5,-,TRBV5-6
TGTGCCAGCAGCTTAGCCGTAAGCGGGGGAACAAGCACAGATACGCAGTATTTT,CASSLAVSGGTSTDTQYF,TRBD2,TRBJ2-3,-,TRBV7-2
TGTGCCAGCAGCTTAGTGGCACAGGGTCTGATGCGGACCCAGTACTTC,CASSLVAQGLMRTQYF,-,TRBJ2-5,-,TRBV7-9
TGCGCCAGCGCCCCCCCGGGGGGCATGGAGACCCAGTACTTC,CASAPPGGMETQYF,-,TRBJ2-5,-,TRBV5-1
TGTGCCAGCAGTGAGGGGACAGGTGGGGGAGATACGCAGTATTTT,CASSEGTGGGDTQYF,TRBD1,TRBJ2-3,-,TRBV2
TGTGCCAGCAGTTTGGGGACAGGGGTCTCTTTCTCTGGAAACACCATATATTTT,CASSLGTGVSFSGNTIYF,TRBD1,TRBJ1-3,-,TRBV28
TGTGCCAGCAGTCGGGGGGCGCAAGAGACCCAGTACTTC,CASSRGAQETQYF,-,TRBJ2-5,-,TRBV2
TGTGCCAGCAGTTTTAGCAGGGGGCGTTCCTACGAGCAGTACTTC,CASSFSRGRSYEQYF,TRBD1,TRBJ2-7,-,TRBV27
TGTGCCAGTAACTCCGGGACAGTCAATCAGCCCCAGCATTTT,CASNSGTVNQPQHF,TRBD1,TRBJ1-5,once,TRBV19
TGTGCCAGCAGCGTAGCCCCGGAACCCCGAGGGGATACGCAGTATTTT,CASSVAPEPRGDTQYF,-,TRBJ2-3,-,TRBV9
TGTGCCAGCAGTACCGGGACTAGTCCTAATGAGCAGTTCTTC,CASSTGTSPNEQFF,TRBD2,TRBJ2-1,-,TRBV11-1
TGTGCCAGCAGTTACCGCCGGGCTAGCGGGGGAGACACCGGGGAGCTGTTTTTT,CASSYRRASGGDTGELFF,TRBD2,TRBJ2-2,-,TRBV5-5
TGTGCCAGCAGTGACGGGCCGGGAGGCTACACCTTC,CASSDGPGGYTF,-,TRBJ1-2,-,TRBV6-1
TGTGCCAGCAGGGACGGGGGGGCTGGCAAAAACATTCAGTACTTC,CASRDGGAGKNIQYF,TRBD2,TRBJ2-4,-,TRBV6-6
TGTGCCAGCAGTTCGAGGCGTGGCGAGCAGTACTTC,CASSSRRGEQYF,-,TRBJ2-7,-,TRBV27
TGTGCCAGCAGCCGGGAGGGACTGCTCTACGAGCAGTACTTC,CASSREGLLYEQYF,TRBD2,TRBJ2-7,-,TRBV5-6
TGTGCCAGCAGTGAAGGGGACAGGGCCCTGAACACTGAAGCTTTCTTT,CASSEGDRALNTEAFF,TRBD1,TRBJ1-1,-,TRBV6-1
TGCAGCGTTGAACAGGGTTACTTC,CSVEQGYF,-,TRBJ2-5,-,TRBV29-1
TGCGCCAGCAGCCAAACGGGGGTCATCTACGAGCAGTACTTC,CASSQTGVIYEQYF,-,TRBJ2-7,-,TRBV4-1
TGTGCCAGCAGCTCCGGACTAGCGGGATGGGAGACCCAGTACTTC,CASSSGLAGWETQYF,TRBD2,TRBJ2-5,-,TRBV5-4
TGTGCCAGCAGCTTCTTCCTGAACACTGAAGCTTTCTTT,CASSFFLNTEAFF,-,TRBJ1-1,-,TRBV5-5
TGTGCCAGCAGCAAAAAAGGGCCCGGGACAGGGGGAACTAATGAAAAACTGTTTTTT,CASSKKGPGTGGTNEKLFF,-,TRBJ1-4,once,TRBV21-1
TGCGCCAGCAGCCCGGACCCAGGGAATTACTATGGCTACACCTTC,CASSPDPGNYYGYTF,-,TRBJ1-2,-,TRBV4-3
TGTGCCAGCAGAAGCGGGACAGGGGGCTCCTACGAGCAGTACTTC,CASRSGTGGSYEQYF,TRBD1,TRBJ2-7,-,TRBV6-1
TGTGCCAGCAGCCTAGGGATGAGGACTAGCGGGGACACAGATACGCAGTATTTT,CASSLGMRTSGDTDTQYF,TRBD2,TRBJ2-3,-,TRBV5-4
TGTGCCAGCAGCTTCATAGGGAGGGCTACCTACGAGCAGTACTTC,CASSFIGRATYEQYF,TRBD2,TRBJ2-7,-,TRBV7-9
TGTGCCAGCAGTAAACATGCCCTCATACAAGAGACCCAGTACTTC,CASSKHALIQETQYF,-,TRBJ2-5,few,TRBV27
TGTGCCAGCAGCTTAGAGCTTGCTAGCGGGGGGTTCTACAATGAGCAGTTCTTC,CASSLELASGGFYNEQFF,TRBD2,TRBJ2-1,-,TRBV7-2
TGCGCCAGCAGCCCAGGGGGCGAAAACCAGTACTTC,CASSPGGENQYF,TRBD1,TRBJ2-5,-,TRBV5-1
TGTGCCAGCAGCAAAGCTAGCGGGGGGGTGTCCGGGGAGCTGTTTTTT,CASSKASGGVSGELFF,TRBD2,TRBJ2-2,-,TRBV7-6
TGTGCCAGCAGCCAAGGACTGCCTGTCTACGAGCAGTACTTC,CASSQGLPVYEQYF,-,TRBJ2-7,-,TRBV9